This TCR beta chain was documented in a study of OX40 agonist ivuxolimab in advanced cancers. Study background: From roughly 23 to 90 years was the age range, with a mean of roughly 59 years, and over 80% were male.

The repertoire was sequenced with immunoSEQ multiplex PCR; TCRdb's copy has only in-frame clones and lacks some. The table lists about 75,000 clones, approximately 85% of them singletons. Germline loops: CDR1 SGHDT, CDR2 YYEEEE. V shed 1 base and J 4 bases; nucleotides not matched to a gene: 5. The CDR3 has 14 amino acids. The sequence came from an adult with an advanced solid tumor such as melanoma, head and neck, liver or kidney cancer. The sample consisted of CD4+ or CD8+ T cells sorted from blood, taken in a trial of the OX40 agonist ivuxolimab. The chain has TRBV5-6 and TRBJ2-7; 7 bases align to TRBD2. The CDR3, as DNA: TGTGCCAGCAGCTTGAGCGGGATCTTTTACGAGCAGTACTTC. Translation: CASSLSGIFYEQYF.